The sequence of this TCR beta chain was determined in a study of T cells in localized non-small cell lung cancer. Assay: immunoSEQ multiplex PCR; the TCRdb copy retains only in-frame clones and omits some. This table has some 51,000 clones, about nine tenths appearing once. The receptor was isolated from a woman aged 35-70 years with stage I lung adenocarcinoma. The sequences come from peripheral blood, collected before any cancer treatment.

The CDR3 sequence: CASSLSFGGFRNRETQYF. CDR3 DNA sequence: TGTGCCAGCAGCTTGTCTTTCGGGGGCTTCCGAAACCGAGAGACCCAGTACTTC. The chain carries TRBV7-8 and TRBJ2-5; D may be TRBD1 or TRBD2 (6 bases each). CDR1 and CDR2 (germline): SGHVS, FQNEAQ. V was trimmed by 3 bases and J by 4 bases, leaving 24 bases between them. There are 18 residues in the CDR3.